These T cell receptor beta chains were read from a single sample in a study of CD8 T cells in Susac syndrome. TCRdb processed the immunoSEQ multiplex PCR reads anew with MiXCR; each CDR3 protein has one entry. The sample includes about 400,000 distinct CDR3 sequences, more than 80% seen only once; the top ten take under 0.15%. The sequenced sample consisted of CD8+ T cells from PBMCs. All receptors derive from a human donor with multiple sclerosis. Each CDR3 is given with its conserved first and last residue. D genes are given only for firm matches. Clone size is stated in some rows and not others, as once, few, many or a class when expanded.

clone_size,d_call,v_call,j_call,cdr3_nt,cdr3_aa
.,.,TRBV30,TRBJ2-7,TGTGCCTGGAGTGTCGGGGATTACGAGCAGTACTTC,CAWSVGDYEQYF
.,.,TRBV4-1,TRBJ1-2,TGCGCCAGCAGCCAAGAATTCGACTATGGCTACACCTTC,CASSQEFDYGYTF
.,.,TRBV5-5,TRBJ2-7,TGTGCCAGCAGCGGCGCGGGACCCATGAACTACGAGCAGTACTTC,CASSGAGPMNYEQYF
once,.,TRBV2,TRBJ2-7,TGTGCCAGCAGTGAAGTATGGAGCGAGAGCTCCTACGAGCAGTACTTC,CASSEVWSESSYEQYF
.,TRBD2,TRBV19,TRBJ2-5,TGTGCCAGTAGTATTGGGGGGGGGCAAGAGACCCAGTACTTC,CASSIGGGQETQYF
few,.,TRBV30,TRBJ2-7,TGTGCCTGGAAAACCAGGGGTCAATTCCACGAGCAGTACTTC,CAWKTRGQFHEQYF
.,.,TRBV2,TRBJ2-7,TGTGCCAGCTTTGGGGGCGGAACCTACGAGCAGTACTTC,CASFGGGTYEQYF
.,TRBD2,TRBV27,TRBJ2-7,TGTGCCAGCACCAAATTCAGCGGGAGCTCCTACGAGCAGTACTTC,CASTKFSGSSYEQYF
.,.,TRBV5-6,TRBJ2-1,TGTGCCAGCAGTCGCGGGACTGGGCACAATGAGCAGTTCTTC,CASSRGTGHNEQFF
.,.,TRBV6-5,TRBJ2-5,TGTGCCAGCAGTTACGCTAGGGGGATGGGGCAAGAGACCCAGTACTTC,CASSYARGMGQETQYF
.,.,TRBV14,TRBJ2-5,TGTGCCAGCAGCCAAGAGGGCAGCTGGGGGGAGACCCAGTACTTC,CASSQEGSWGETQYF
.,TRBD2,TRBV6-6,TRBJ2-3,TGTGCCAGCAGCCAGACTAGCGGGGGCACAGATACGCAGTATTTT,CASSQTSGGTDTQYF
many,.,TRBV5-1,TRBJ1-1,TGTGCCAGCAGCTTGGCAGGGAACACTGAAGCTTTCTTT,CASSLAGNTEAFF
.,.,TRBV7-9,TRBJ2-1,TGTGCCAGCAGTCCAAGGGGGGGGAGCTCCTACAATGAGCAGTTCTTC,CASSPRGGSSYNEQFF
once,.,TRBV7-6,TRBJ1-3,TGTGCCAGCAGCTTGGCCGGGGGGCTCGGAAACACCATATATTTT,CASSLAGGLGNTIYF
.,TRBD1,TRBV18,TRBJ2-7,TGTGCCAGCTCACCACTCCGAGGCACCTCGGAAGGGGGCCCCTACGAGCAGTACTTC,CASSPLRGTSEGGPYEQYF
.,TRBD2,TRBV27,TRBJ2-3,TGTGCCAGCAGTTTCGGGACTAAAACAGATACGCAGTATTTT,CASSFGTKTDTQYF
.,TRBD2,TRBV7-9,TRBJ2-1,TGTGCCAGCAGGAGGCCGACTAGCGGATCCTACAATGAGCAGTTCTTC,CASRRPTSGSYNEQFF
.,.,TRBV6-5,TRBJ2-5,TGTGCCAGCAGTTACTCTGGGAGAAAAGAGACCCAGTACTTC,CASSYSGRKETQYF
.,.,TRBV3-1,TRBJ1-5,TGTGCCAGCAGCCAAGCTACAGGGAACGGGAACCATCTGCCCCAGCATTTT,CASSQATGNGNHLPQHF
.,.,TRBV3-1,TRBJ1-5,TGTGCCAGCAGCCAAGTGGGTAGCAATCAGCCCCAGCATTTT,CASSQVGSNQPQHF
.,.,TRBV2,TRBJ1-1,TGTGCCAGGCCCGACACTAACACTGAAGCTTTCTTT,CARPDTNTEAFF
.,.,TRBV13,TRBJ1-1,TGTGCCAGCAGCTTCGGGAAAGGGGTGAACACTGAAGCTTTCTTT,CASSFGKGVNTEAFF
.,TRBD1,TRBV10-3,TRBJ2-6,TGTGCCTTCTCCGGGACAGGGGAATCTGGGGCCAACGTCCTGACTTTC,CAFSGTGESGANVLTF
.,TRBD1,TRBV4-1,TRBJ2-2,TGCGCCAGCAGCCAAGGGACAGGGACCAACACCGGGGAGCTGTTTTTT,CASSQGTGTNTGELFF
.,TRBD2,TRBV12-3/TRBV12-4,TRBJ2-2,TGTGCCAGCAGTTCAGCGGGGTACACCGGGGAGCTGTTTTTT,CASSSAGYTGELFF
.,.,TRBV12-5,TRBJ2-5,TGTGCTAGTGGTTTGGTACCGTCCCCCCGACAAGAGACCCAGTACTTC,CASGLVPSPRQETQYF
.,.,TRBV25-1,TRBJ1-1,TGTGCCAGCAGTGCGCAGGATCTGAACACTGAAGCTTTCTTT,CASSAQDLNTEAFF
.,.,TRBV5-6,TRBJ2-7,TGTGCCAGCAGCTTGGAACAGAATACCTACGAGCAGTACTTC,CASSLEQNTYEQYF
.,.,TRBV19,TRBJ1-5,TGTGCCAGTAGTATGGGGGGCGGTCAGCCCCAGCATTTT,CASSMGGGQPQHF
.,.,TRBV13,TRBJ2-7,TGTGCCAGCAGCCCAGCACCCATCGGCAGGGCTTACTACGAGCAGTACTTC,CASSPAPIGRAYYEQYF